A selection of T cell receptor beta chains follows, all from one sample in a study of blood T cell repertoires in COVID-19. Here immunoSEQ multiplex PCR was the method, and the copy in TCRdb shows in-frame clones only, minus some. The data hold approximately 200,000 clones, with approximately 80% observed a single time. The specimen sequenced was PBMCs or T cells enriched from blood (not recorded which). All receptors come from a man aged 35 to 55 who had recovered from COVID-19. The CDR3 runs from the conserved cysteine through the conserved F or W. D genes are given only for firm matches.

TRBJ1-1 TRBV27 NA CASSLNRRNTEAFF
TRBJ2-1 TRBV10-1 NA CASGKNRLEQFF
TRBJ2-1 TRBV19 NA CAETDMNEQFF
TRBJ2-2 TRBV2 NA CASLGQTNTGELFF
TRBJ2-1 TRBV19 NA CASSMTAYYNEQFF
TRBJ1-1 TRBV24-1 NA CATSDSVDTEAFF
TRBJ1-6 TRBV27 NA CASSFDGYNSPLHF
TRBJ1-2 TRBV9 TRBD1 CASSPGGDRGYGYTF
TRBJ1-1 TRBV7-9 TRBD1 CASSPIDWDRENTEAFF
TRBJ2-1 TRBV27 TRBD2 CASSASSGPSYNEQFF